These 9 T cell receptor beta chains came from one sample sequenced in a study of blood T cell repertoires in COVID-19. Sequenced by immunoSEQ multiplex PCR; TCRdb stores in-frame clones only, minus some. The table has roughly 250,000 clones, roughly 85% seen once. What was sequenced was PBMCs or T cells enriched from blood (not recorded which). The receptors come from a woman between 25 and 40 years old who had recovered from COVID-19.

The chain uses TRBV19 and TRBJ1-5, with D perhaps TRBD1 (6 bases). With 5 bases removed from V and 5 bases from J, the gap between germline ends came to 10 bases. This CDR3 is 13 amino acids long. From germline, CDR1 is LNHDA and CDR2 SQIVND (reference sequence). CDR3 in DNA: TGTGCCAGTAGTGCAGGGGCGTATCAGCCCCAGCATTTT. Translated: CASSAGAYQPQHF. The whole variable domain, filled in from reference TRBV19 and TRBJ1-5, reads DGGITQSPKYLFRKEGQNVTLSCEQNLNHDAMYWYRQDPGQGLRLIYYSQIVNDFQKGDIAEGYSVSREKKESFPLTVTSAQKNPTAFYLCASSAGAYQPQHFGDGTRLSIL.

The chain couples TRBV28 to TRBJ2-5; a possible D gene is TRBD1 (6 bases). The CDR3 has 16 residues. CDR1 is MDHEN, CDR2 SYDVKM, per germline. Trimming removed 6 bases from V and 2 bases from J, with 19 bases in between. The CDR3 bases are TGTGCCAGCAGACCGTCGACAGGTTGGGGTCAAGAGACCCAGTACTTC. Translation gives CASRPSTGWGQETQYF.

V is TRBV7-9 and J is TRBJ1-2; weak D call: TRBD1 (6 bases). CDR1 SEHNR and CDR2 FQNEAQ come from the germline V gene (reference sequence). The V and J ends lost 1 base and 4 bases respectively, with 10 bases between them. The CDR3 extends over 14 amino acids. The CDR3 coding sequence is TGTGCCAGCAGCTTAGTAGGACAGCCCTATGGCTACACCTTC. It specifies CASSLVGQPYGYTF. The whole variable domain, filled in from reference TRBV7-9 and TRBJ1-2, reads DTGVSQNPRHKITKRGQNVTFRCDPISEHNRLYWYRQTLGQGPEFLTYFQNEAQLEKSRLLSDRFSAERPKGSFSTLEIQRTEQGDSAMYLCASSLVGQPYGYTFGSGTRLTVV.

CDR3: CASSYPRQMWNTEAFF. CDR3 DNA: TGTGCCAGCAGTTACCCCAGACAAATGTGGAACACTGAAGCTTTCTTT. The chain recombines TRBV6-2 or TRBV6-3 with TRBJ1-1; D is ambiguous. Germline V gives CDR1 MNHEY, CDR2 SVGEGT. The V end lost 2 bases, the J end lost 1 base, and 14 bases lay between the germline ends. The CDR3 loop spans 16 amino acids.

The CDR3 nucleotides read TGTGCCAGCAGTGAACAGGGCCGCACCTTC. Translating it yields CASSEQGRTF. The chain couples TRBV6-1 to TRBJ1-2, with a weak D call TRBD1 (5 bases). The V and J ends lost 2 bases and 13 bases respectively, with 8 bases between them. Germline-derived CDR1 and CDR2 are MNHNS and SASEGT. The CDR3 is 10 residues long.

CDR3 loop: CASSLLNTGELFF. DNA of the CDR3: TGTGCCAGCAGCTTATTAAACACCGGGGAGCTGTTTTTT. The V gene is TRBV7-3, the J gene TRBJ2-2; D remains unclear. The germline V and J ends were trimmed by 2 bases and 2 bases, with 3 bases remaining between them. This CDR3 has 13 amino acids. CDR1 and CDR2 from the germline V gene are SGHTA and FQGTGA. Full variable domain (rest looked up from reference TRBV7-3 and TRBJ2-2): GAGVSQTPSNKVTEKGKYVELRCDPISGHTALYWYRQSLGQGPEFLIYFQGTGAADDSGLPNDRFFAVRPEGSVSTLKIQRTERGDSAVYLCASSLLNTGELFFGEGSRLTVL.

The V call is TRBV28, the J call TRBJ1-4; D is uncertain. The CDR3 sequence is 15 residues long. Germline-derived CDR1 and CDR2 are MDHEN and SYDVKM. Trimming shortened V by 6 bases and J by 0 bases, and 11 bases separated the two germline ends. CDR3 sequence (DNA): TGTGCCAGCAGGACTACGGGGACAACTAATGAAAAACTGTTTTTT. It codes for CASRTTGTTNEKLFF.

The chain combines TRBV7-6 with TRBJ1-1; the match to TRBD1 covers 7 bases. Trimming took 5 bases from V and 5 from J; bases not matched to a gene: 23. The germline CDR1 and CDR2 sequences are SGHVS and FNYEAQ. CDR3 length: 19 residues. The CDR3 protein is CASSLSPTGEVSDRTEAFF. Here the CDR3 DNA reads TGTGCCAGCAGCCTCTCGCCTACAGGGGAAGTCAGCGACAGGACTGAAGCTTTCTTT.

This chain uses TRBV2 with TRBJ2-1; tentative D call: TRBD2 (6 bases). Germline values: CDR1 SNHLY, CDR2 FYNNEI. The CDR3 runs to 14 residues. V lost 3 bases, J lost 9 bases, and 15 bases lay in between. CDR3: CASSEPTSSSEQFF. The CDR3 nucleotides read TGTGCCAGCAGTGAGCCGACTAGTAGTAGTGAGCAGTTCTTC.